This TCR beta chain was documented in a study of T cell repertoires in cytomegalovirus infection. About the study: Recently identified HLA-C-restricted CMV epitopes were used, and well-studied HLA-B-restricted CMV epitopes were used as well. Broader study findings: The study found HLA-C-restricted CMV-specific TCR beta clonotypes dominating the ex vivo response. Adding up the frequency of public TCR beta families identified people who carried CMV plus the relevant HLA.

Notes on this clonotype: Antigen specificity is unknown.

Each CDR3 protein gets one entry after TCRdb re-called the reads with MiXCR. The sample has a few hundred thousand distinct CDR3 sequences, around 40% seen once. Between the trimmed V and J ends, which lost 8 bases and 9 bases, there was a span of 11 bases. Looked up from germline, CDR1 is SEHNR and CDR2 is FQNEAQ (reference sequence). CDR3 length equals 12 residues. This sequence joins TRBV7-9 and TRBJ1-6; D is undetermined. The starting material was cultured PBMCs, obtained from culture after CMV antigen stimulation. The origin of this receptor is a human donor in good health (CMV status not recorded). Some clones in this sample may be carry-over from other donors' samples. CDR3 DNA sequence: TGTGCCAGCGCCGGGTCGGGTTCACCCCTCCACTTT. Encoded protein: CASAGSGSPLHF.